Each of the 17 T cell receptor beta chains below was sequenced from the same sample in a study of Ad26.COV2.S vaccination and SARS-CoV-2 variants. Generated by immunoSEQ multiplex PCR, the TCRdb table keeps only in-frame clones and is missing some. The sample carries about 480,000 clones, around nine tenths recorded once. Treatment in this sample: roughly 19 received Ad26.COV2.S at low or high dose, single or two shots; roughly five received placebo; per-sample allocation not given. The samples were gathered on day 63 after the first injection of vaccine or placebo. The starting material was peripheral blood, obtained in a trial of Ad26.COV2.S vaccine versus placebo. Receptors were obtained from a person aged 18-60 years who received the Ad26.COV2.S COVID-19 vaccine or a placebo.

V gene TRBV6-5 combines with J gene TRBJ2-6, with D perhaps matching TRBD1 (5 bases). Between the trimmed V and J ends, which lost 6 bases and 4 bases, there was a span of 10 bases. CDR1 MNHEY and CDR2 SVGAGI come from the germline V gene. CDR3 length equals 14 residues. The CDR3 spells CASSPHRGANVLTF. The CDR3 region has the DNA TGTGCCAGCAGCCCCCACAGGGGGGCCAACGTCCTGACTTTC.

This chain links TRBV6-6 with TRBJ2-1, with D perhaps matching TRBD2 (6 bases). Germline values: CDR1 MNHNY, CDR2 SVGAGI (reference sequence). Trimming cost V 5 bases and J 8 bases, with 19 bases left between them. The CDR3 has 15 residues. The CDR3 reads CASSHAGTRLDEQFF. The CDR3, as DNA: TGTGCCAGCAGTCACGCCGGGACTCGGCTCGATGAGCAGTTCTTC.

This clone was seen once. The chain links TRBV7-2 to TRBJ2-5; 11 nucleotides line up with TRBD1. The V gene end was trimmed by 4 bases and the J gene end by 2 bases; junction bases not matched to a gene: 0. CDR1 SGHTA and CDR2 FQGNSA come from the germline V gene. The CDR3 spans 14 residues. DNA of the CDR3: TGTGCCAGCAGCTGGGACAGGGGGCAAGAGACCCAGTACTTC. Its protein is CASSWDRGQETQYF. The full variable domain, rest sourced from reference TRBV7-2 and TRBJ2-5, is GAGVSQSPSNKVTEKGKDVELRCDPISGHTALYWYRQSLGQGLEFLIYFQGNSAPDKSGLPSDRFSAERTGGSVSTLTIQRTQQEDSAVYLCASSWDRGQETQYFGPGTRLLVL.

This clone has only a few counts. Other DNA sequences in the same sample also yield this CDR3. The chain uses TRBV18 and TRBJ1-6; D is uncertain. V gave up 3 bases and J gave up 0 bases, with 6 bases separating them. Per the germline V gene, CDR1 is KGHSH and CDR2 is LQKENI. The CDR3 has 15 residues. The CDR3 DNA reads TGTGCCAGCTCACCTTCAGGCTCCTATAATTCACCCCTCCACTTT. Translated, it gives CASSPSGSYNSPLHF. The variable domain in full, completed from reference TRBV18 and TRBJ1-6, reads NAGVMQNPRHLVRRRGQEARLRCSPMKGHSHVYWYRQLPEEGLKFMVYLQKENIIDESGMPKERFSAEFPKEGPSILRIQQVVRGDSAAYFCASSPSGSYNSPLHFGNGTRLTVT.

This chain uses TRBV5-1 with TRBJ2-7, with D perhaps TRBD1 (7 bases). In germline, CDR1 is SGHRS, CDR2 YFSETQ. The ends were cut back, 0 bases at V and 3 bases at J, with 16 bases in the middle. The CDR3 has 16 residues. CDR3 sequence (DNA): TGCGCCAGCAGCTTGGCCAGGGGGACTCTGGGCTACGAGCAGTACTTC. Protein sequence: CASSLARGTLGYEQYF.

V gene TRBV21-1 combines with J gene TRBJ2-3; the table's D call of TRBD1 was not tested on the DNA. TRBV21-1 is tagged as a pseudogene. This CDR3 is built from 15 residues. CDR3 DNA: TGTGCCAGCAGCACCCAGCACAGGGGATCAGATACGCAGTATTTT. Its protein is CASSTQHRGSDTQYF.

The gene calls are TRBV27 and TRBJ2-3; D uncertain. The V end lost 5 bases, the J end lost 3 bases, and 9 bases lay between the germline ends. The germline gives CDR1 MNHEY, CDR2 SMNVEV (reference sequence). There are 13 residues in the CDR3. This chain's CDR3 is CASSQVLTDTQYF. The CDR3 bases are TGTGCCAGCAGTCAGGTTTTGACAGATACGCAGTATTTT.

The chain couples TRBV28 to TRBJ1-1, with 7 bases that match TRBD1. V trimming: 6 bases; J trimming: 0 bases; junction bases outside the gene matches: 13. From germline, CDR1 is MDHEN and CDR2 SYDVKM. The CDR3 totals 17 residues. CDR3 DNA sequence: TGTGCCAGCAGCTCTCTTGACAGGGTTTTGTTGAACACTGAAGCTTTCTTT. Amino acids: CASSSLDRVLLNTEAFF.

The J gene is TRBJ2-5, the V gene TRBV6-5, with D uncertain. Germline V CDR1 and CDR2: MNHEY, SVGAGI. V was clipped by 7 bases and J by 7 bases, with 10 bases between them. This CDR3 has 11 amino acids. The CDR3 region is CASILAGTQYF. CDR3 DNA sequence: TGTGCCAGCATCTTAGCAGGGACCCAGTACTTC.

The CDR3 is CASSPTGGGDEQYF. The CDR3 bases are TGTGCCAGCAGCCCAACAGGGGGTGGAGACGAGCAGTACTTC. The rearrangement uses TRBV28 and TRBJ2-7; TRBD1 agrees at 8 bases. The junction had 9 bases not matched to a gene; V was cut back by 6 bases and J by 5 bases. CDR3 size: 14 residues. Germline lookup yields CDR1 MDHEN and CDR2 SYDVKM.

This chain links TRBV28 with TRBJ2-7; tentatively, D is TRBD2 (6 bases). The CDR3 runs 16 residues. CDR1 and CDR2 (germline): MDHEN, SYDVKM. V shed 4 bases and J shed 3 bases, with 19 bases lying between them. In DNA, the CDR3 is TGTGCCAGCAGTTCCCCCTGGGGTAGCGGAAACTACGAGCAGTACTTC. Amino acid sequence: CASSSPWGSGNYEQYF.

The chain recombines TRBV3-1 (or the pseudogene TRBV3-2) with TRBJ2-1; no definite D call. The germline V and J ends were trimmed by 2 bases and 9 bases, with 5 bases remaining between them. CDR1 and CDR2 (germline): LGHDT, YNNKEL (reference sequence). This CDR3 has 11 residues. As DNA, the CDR3 is TGTGCCAGCAGCCAACTACTTGAGCAGTTCTTC. Translated: CASSQLLEQFF.

This clone was recorded a few times. The chain couples TRBV27 to TRBJ2-3, with 15 bases that match TRBD2. The CDR3 is 14 amino acids. The junction had 4 bases not matched to a gene; V was cut back by 8 bases and J by 7 bases. The germline V gene encodes CDR1 MNHEY and CDR2 SMNVEV (reference sequence). The CDR3 DNA reads as TGTGCCAGCGGACTAGCGGGAGGGCCAAATACGCAGTATTTT. Translated, it gives CASGLAGGPNTQYF.

This clone occurred a few times. The chain is built from TRBV11-2 and TRBJ1-6; D not resolved. Per the germline V gene, CDR1 is SGHAT and CDR2 is FQNNGV. Between the trimmed V and J ends, which lost 2 bases and 3 bases, there was a span of 11 bases. This CDR3 is built from 16 residues. The CDR3 DNA follows: TGTGCCAGCAGCTTATTGGGCAGCCACTATAATTCACCCCTCCACTTT. Translation gives CASSLLGSHYNSPLHF.

This chain uses TRBV7-3 with TRBJ1-2, with 11 nucleotides matching TRBD1. CDR1 SGHTA and CDR2 FQGTGA come from the germline V gene. The V segment lost 5 bases and the J segment 7 bases; nucleotides outside the gene matches: 9. The CDR3 covers 15 residues. This CDR3 is CASSLNPGTGGGYTF. The CDR3 nucleotides read TGTGCCAGCAGCCTAAACCCCGGGACAGGGGGTGGCTACACCTTC.

This chain joins TRBV2 and TRBJ2-5, with 10 bases lining up with TRBD1. V lost 9 bases and J lost 9; bases outside the gene matches: 4. The CDR3 covers 11 residues. Germline loops: CDR1 SNHLY, CDR2 FYNNEI. In DNA, the CDR3 is TGTGCCAGTGAGGGACAGGGGTCCCAGTACTTC. It codes for CASEGQGSQYF.

V gene TRBV7-6 combines with J gene TRBJ1-1; D is unclear. Per the germline V gene, CDR1 is SGHVS and CDR2 is FNYEAQ. Trimming stripped 2 bases from V and 1 base from J, with 17 bases between. This CDR3 contains 17 residues. The CDR3 nucleotides read TGTGCCAGCAGCTTAAAGACCAAGGCCGAAGGGAACACTGAAGCTTTCTTT. It codes for CASSLKTKAEGNTEAFF. The variable domain in full, completed from reference TRBV7-6 and TRBJ1-1, reads GAGVSQSPRYKVTKRGQDVALRCDPISGHVSLYWYRQALGQGPEFLTYFNYEAQQDKSGLPNDRFSAERPEGSISTLTIQRTEQRDSAMYRCASSLKTKAEGNTEAFFGQGTRLTVV.